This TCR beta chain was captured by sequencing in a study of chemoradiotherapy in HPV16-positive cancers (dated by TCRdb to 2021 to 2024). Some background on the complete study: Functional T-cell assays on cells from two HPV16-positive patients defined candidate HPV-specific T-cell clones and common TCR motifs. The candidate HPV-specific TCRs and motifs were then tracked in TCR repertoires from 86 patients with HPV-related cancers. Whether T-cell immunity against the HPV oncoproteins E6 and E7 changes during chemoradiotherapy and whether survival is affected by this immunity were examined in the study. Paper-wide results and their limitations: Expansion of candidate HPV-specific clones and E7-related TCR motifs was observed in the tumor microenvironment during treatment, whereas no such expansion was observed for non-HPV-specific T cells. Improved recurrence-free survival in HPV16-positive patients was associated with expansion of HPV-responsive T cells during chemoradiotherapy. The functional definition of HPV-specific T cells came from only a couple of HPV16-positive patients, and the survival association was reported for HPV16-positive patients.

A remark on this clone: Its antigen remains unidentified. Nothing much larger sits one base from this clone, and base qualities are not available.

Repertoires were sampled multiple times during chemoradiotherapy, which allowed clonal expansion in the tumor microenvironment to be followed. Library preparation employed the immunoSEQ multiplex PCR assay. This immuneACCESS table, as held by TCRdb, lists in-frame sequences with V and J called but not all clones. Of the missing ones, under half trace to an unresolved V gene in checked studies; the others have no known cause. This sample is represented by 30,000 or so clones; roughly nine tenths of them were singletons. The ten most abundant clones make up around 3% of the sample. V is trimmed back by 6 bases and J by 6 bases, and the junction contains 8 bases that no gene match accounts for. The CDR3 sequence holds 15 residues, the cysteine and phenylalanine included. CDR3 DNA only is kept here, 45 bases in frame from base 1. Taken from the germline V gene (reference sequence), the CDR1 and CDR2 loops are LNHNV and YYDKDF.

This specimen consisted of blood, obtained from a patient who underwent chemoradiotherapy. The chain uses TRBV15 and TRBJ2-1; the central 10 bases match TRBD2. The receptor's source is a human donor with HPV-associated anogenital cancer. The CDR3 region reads CATSIAGGGSNEQFF. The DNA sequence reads TGTGCCACCAGTATAGCGGGAGGCGGGTCCAATGAGCAGTTCTTC. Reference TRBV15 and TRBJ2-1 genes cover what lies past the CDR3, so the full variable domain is DAMVIQNPRYQVTQFGKPVTLSCSQTLNHNVMYWYQQKSSQAPKLLFHYYDKDFNNEADTPDNFQSRRPNTSFCFLDIRSPGLGDTAMYLCATSIAGGGSNEQFFGPGTRLTVL.